This T cell receptor beta chain was found in a study of T-cell memory formation after mild COVID-19. Study observations and caveats: Clones that contracted clustered mainly in CM and EM if CD4+ and in EMRA if CD8+.

TCRdb recomputed calls from the 5' RACE reads with MiXCR, one row per CDR3 protein. The sample contains approximately 340,000 distinct CDR3 sequences, 13% of which appear only once. Points on this clonotype: Antigen specificity is unknown.

Germline V CDR1 and CDR2: MNHNS, SASEGT. Trimming cost V 6 bases and J 7 bases, with 19 bases left between them. The CDR3 is 15 amino acids. The chain recombines TRBV6-1 with TRBJ2-1; the D is unclear. The sample was PBMCs or a T cell subset sorted from them (not recorded which). This clonotype was obtained from a young man who had mild COVID-19 (a few samples of this study predate the infection). Cell type and time point are not known. The CDR3 sequence: CASREQLATGNEQFF. DNA for the CDR3: TGTGCCAGCAGGGAGCAGCTGGCTACCGGGAATGAGCAGTTCTTC.